This paragraph covers one T cell receptor beta chain sequence. Its antigen has not been determined. Per-nucleotide qualities are absent, and no much larger clonotype sits a single base away. TCR CDR3 regions were amplified from genomic DNA by multiplex PCR using the deep immunoSEQ assay. Extracted genomic DNA from each cell subset was distributed evenly across all wells of several immunoSEQ 96-well plates, and each plate was treated as a replicate. For sorted subsets, around 0.2 ug of genomic DNA, equivalent to some 30,000 T cell genomes, went into each replicate PCR. Purified libraries were quantified with a Qubit 3.0 fluorometer, sized on a Bioanalyzer 2100, and re-quantified with the KAPA Library Quantification kit. A separate single-read 150-cycle Illumina NextSeq 550 flow cell was used to sequence each immunoSEQ 96-well plate. Per the source publication's procedure: Because the immunoSEQ output held only junctional sequences and lacked quality scores, the filtering could not match the filtering applied to full-length reads. Sequences were annotated with PyIR, a Python wrapper for IgBLAST v1.9, and V/J genes and CDR3 were assigned using IMGT germline references. Reads were removed for weak V/J assignments (E-value above 1e-6), missing CDR3, stop codons, out-of-frame junctions, or ambiguous translated residues. A V3J clonotype was defined by an identical inferred V gene, J gene, and CDR3 amino acid sequence. The percentage overlap between two repertoires was calculated by dividing the number of shared unique clonotypes by the size of the smaller repertoire. Repertoire richness was assessed with RTK rarefaction, the Chao1 estimator, and Recon v2.1 estimates of unobserved clonotypes. Generation probabilities for all TCRbeta clonotypes obtained by the gDNA method from a handful of donors were computed using OLGA. TCRdb obtained this table from immuneACCESS and retained in-frame rearrangements with V and J assigned. These tables miss some clones; where compared with another copy, unresolved V genes account for less than half of the shortfall, and the remainder is unexplained. The V and J calls and clone size come from that table; D and trimming were worked out from the DNA. The sample table lists about 96,000 clones, 60% to 70% of them with a count of one. The biggest ten clones account for 50% of the sample.

The sample belongs to a study of shared clonotypes between healthy human individuals (dated by TCRdb to 2018 to 2020). As for the study more broadly: A couple of women and a few men aged 18 to 49 years were included in the cohort. Each donor's leukapheresis produced roughly between about 0.8 and 8.9 billion PBMCs. Different laboratories and diverse techniques were used to prepare libraries and sequence TCR repertoires, to increase sequencing depth and limit assay-specific biases. To estimate repertoire size and how much clonotype sharing occurs between individuals, the study deeply sequenced the blood TCR repertoires of several healthy adults. For each donor, CD4 naive and CD4 memory were each given three plates, CD8 naive was given two plates, and CD8 memory was given one plate. Here is what the overall study found, with its caveats: Compared with non-shared clonotypes, the clonotypes found in all four sorted-subset donors had higher generation probabilities. Even with the large sequencing depth, rarefaction of the sorted-subset datasets indicated that sequencing was incomplete. Sampling was limited to blood, and TCR repertoires in tissue likely differ from TCR repertoires in blood. The small number of donors limited the genetic and exposure-history diversity represented. Sharing across a few donors was observed for about 4.8% of naive CD4, under 4% of naive CD8, 2% to 2.5% of memory CD4, and approximately 0.41% of memory CD8 clonotypes. Pairwise subsampling led to the expectation that sequencing depth would affect the degree of clonotype sharing among donors. Larger estimated clonotype richness was generally found for naive subsets than for memory subsets.

CDR1 and CDR2, looked up from the germline V gene (reference sequence), are LNHNV and YYDKDF. Here V drops 5 bases and J drops 5 bases, and the junction holds 17 bases not matched to any gene. The CDR3 starts with the cysteine, ends with the phenylalanine, and has 17 residues. Only the CDR3 part of the read is kept: 51 bases, read in frame from the first base. Healthy HIV-negative adults with no recently reported acute infections or vaccinations were included as donors. Only Caucasian adults living in Nashville, Tennessee, USA were represented among the donors. The CD8 memory samples were a combination of magnetically selected CD45RO+ cells and CCR7-negative CD45RA+ effector memory (TemRA) cells. After blood collection by leukapheresis, PBMCs were isolated using Ficoll-Histopaque density gradient centrifugation and then cryopreserved in the vapor phase of liquid nitrogen. Purity and quantity of every magnetically sorted T cell population were checked by analytical flow cytometry. From each sorted fraction, genomic DNA was isolated and quantified by UV absorbance on a Nanodrop 2000c.

Sequences were obtained from memory CD8+ T cells sorted from blood. The sample's cell subset or site label is to be understood as: CD45RO+ cells pooled with CCR7-negative TemRA cells. The TCR sequence derives from a man aged 25-45 years in good health. This chain is built from TRBV15 and TRBJ1-2, with 7 middle bases fitting TRBD1. The CDR3 in this case is CATSAVGRQNRGYGYTF. The DNA sequence follows: TGTGCCACCAGCGCCGTAGGGCGTCAGAACAGGGGTTATGGCTACACCTTC.